This TCR beta chain was recovered during a study of neoadjuvant anti-PD-1 for oral cavity cancer. In the study overall: Before surgery, most patients got three to four biweekly 3 mg/kg nivolumab doses. Patients without progression received a fourth nivolumab dose around day 43, then surgical resection on days 50-56.

Stated time point: after neoadjuvant nivolumab, at surgical resection. Patients had newly diagnosed, untreated stage II-IVA oral cavity squamous cell carcinoma. Most PBMC samples had 480 ng input DNA in six replicates. Using immunoSEQ multiplex PCR, the repertoire was profiled, and TCRdb retains in-frame clones only, with some absent. The data show about 14,000 clones, with over 55% seen just once and about 3% held by the top ten. This CDR3 contains 19 residues. The J segment lost 5 bases and the V segment lost 0 bases, leaving 17 bases of the junction unmatched. Germline values: CDR1 SGHRS, CDR2 YFSETQ.

The specimen comprised PBMCs, sampled after nivolumab (anti-PD-1) treatment. This TCR was sampled from a person aged 40 to 85 with oral cavity squamous cell carcinoma. The rearrangement links TRBV5-1 to TRBJ2-5; 9 bases match TRBD1. CDR3 coding DNA: TGCGCCAGCAGCTTGGACGCGGTGGTGGGACAGGGAATCGGGGAGACCCAGTACTTC. Residues: CASSLDAVVGQGIGETQYF.